The source of this T cell receptor beta chain is a study of cytomegalovirus exposure and HLA in healthy donors. Study observations and caveats: Later on, analysis showed that most CMV-associated TCR beta chains appeared to be HLA-restricted.

Germline V gene sequence: CDR1 KGHSH, CDR2 LQKENI. V lost 2 bases and J lost 3, with 11 bases in between. The CDR3 has 15 amino acids. Both 60 Vbeta primers and 13 Jbeta primers went into the PCR. Data came from immunoSEQ multiplex PCR; TCRdb stores just in-frame clones and leaves some out. The data show approximately 160,000 clones, with 80% to 90% seen just once and less than 2% held by the top ten. As regards this clone: Its cognate antigen is unknown.

The sequenced material came from PBMCs. The chain has TRBV18 and TRBJ2-1; possible D gene TRBD1, 5 bases. The sequence came from a woman younger than 30 in good health and CMV-seronegative. The CDR3 here is CASSPGQGNYNEQFF. In nucleotides, the CDR3 is TGTGCCAGCTCACCAGGGCAGGGTAACTACAATGAGCAGTTCTTC.